The next 27 T cell receptor beta chains were all read from a single sample in a study of radiotherapy plus CTLA-4 blockade in lung cancer. Sequencing used immunoSEQ multiplex PCR; TCRdb keeps in-frame clones, though not all of them. The data contain 25,000 to 35,000 clones, 70% to 90% of them singletons. Sequences were derived from peripheral blood, sampled from a patient treated with radiotherapy plus ipilimumab. Every receptor here comes from a human donor with non-small cell lung cancer that progressed on radiotherapy plus ipilimumab.

This clone occurred a few times. V and J are TRBV6-5 and TRBJ2-5, with 11 bases matching TRBD1. Unmatched junction bases numbered 4, after V lost 6 bases and J lost 1 base. The CDR3 consists of 15 residues. Germline V gene data show CDR1 as MNHEY and CDR2 as SVGAGI. CDR3 nucleotide sequence: TGTGCCAGCAGATGGGACAGGGGGACCCAAGAGACCCAGTACTTC. It codes for CASRWDRGTQETQYF.

The chain carries TRBV18 and TRBJ2-7; perhaps TRBD1 as D (7 bases). V was trimmed by 4 bases and J by 1 base, leaving 11 bases between them. Germline CDR1 is KGHSH and CDR2 is LQKENI. The CDR3 spans 14 residues. The DNA for the CDR3 is TGTGCCAGCTCACAGCAGGGGGGTTCCTACGAGCAGTACTTC. This encodes CASSQQGGSYEQYF.

CDR3 coding DNA: TGTGCCAGCACCCAGTCTAGCGGGGCGAACACCGGGGAGCTGTTTTTT. It translates to CASTQSSGANTGELFF. V and J are TRBV5-6 and TRBJ2-2; 9 positions agree with TRBD2. The V gene end was trimmed by 6 bases and the J gene end by 0 bases; junction bases not matched to a gene: 6. CDR1 is SGHDT, CDR2 YYEEEE, per germline. The CDR3 totals 16 residues. Full variable domain (remainder filled in from reference TRBV5-6 and TRBJ2-2): DAGVTQSPTHLIKTRGQQVTLRCSPKSGHDTVSWYQQALGQGPQFIFQYYEEEERQRGNFPDRFSGHQFPNYSSELNVNALLLGDSALYLCASTQSSGANTGELFFGEGSRLTVL.

This sequence joins TRBV19 and TRBJ2-5; 9 bases match TRBD2. Per the germline V gene, CDR1 is LNHDA and CDR2 is SQIVND (reference sequence). Trimming at V came to 3 bases and at J to 5 bases, leaving 7 bases not matched to a gene. This CDR3 spans 15 amino acids. The CDR3 coding sequence is TGTGCCAGTAGTATTGGCGGGGGGGCCGGGGAGACCCAGTACTTC. Its translation is CASSIGGGAGETQYF. Using reference TRBV19 and TRBJ2-5 for the parts outside the CDR3, the full variable domain is DGGITQSPKYLFRKEGQNVTLSCEQNLNHDAMYWYRQDPGQGLRLIYYSQIVNDFQKGDIAEGYSVSREKKESFPLTVTSAQKNPTAFYLCASSIGGGAGETQYFGPGTRLLVL.

The chain combines TRBV6-1 with TRBJ1-6, with D possibly matching TRBD1 (6 bases). V lost 3 bases, J lost 6 bases, and 18 bases lay in between. Germline CDR1 reads MNHNS; CDR2 reads SASEGT. This CDR3 is built from 17 residues. CDR3 sequence (DNA): TGTGCCAGCAGTGATGAGTGGGGGCGTTCGCCTAATTCACCCCTCCACTTT. Its translation is CASSDEWGRSPNSPLHF.

This sequence joins TRBV5-1 and TRBJ1-4; TRBD1 might be the D (5 bases). V lost 3 bases and J lost 4, with 7 bases in between. This CDR3 region has 13 residues. Germline V gives CDR1 SGHRS, CDR2 YFSETQ. Here the CDR3 DNA reads TGCGCCAGCAGCTCGGACAATAATGAAAAACTGTTTTTT. Translating it yields CASSSDNNEKLFF.

This clone was counted a single time. CDR3 in amino acids: CASSPGLVSDTQYF. In DNA, the CDR3 is TGCGCCAGCAGCCCGGGACTAGTGTCAGATACGCAGTATTTT. J is TRBJ2-3 and V is TRBV5-1; TRBD2 agrees at 8 bases. Germline CDR1 reads SGHRS; CDR2 reads YFSETQ. V shed 4 bases and J 4 bases; nucleotides not matched to a gene: 5. This CDR3 has 14 amino acids. Based on the CDR3 plus reference TRBV5-1 and TRBJ2-3, the full variable domain is KAGVTQTPRYLIKTRGQQVTLSCSPISGHRSVSWYQQTPGQGLQFLFEYFSETQRNKGNFPGRFSGRQFSNSRSEMNVSTLELGDSALYLCASSPGLVSDTQYFGPGTRLTVL.

The genes are TRBV10-3 and TRBJ2-1; TRBD2 aligns across 8 bases. The CDR3 contains 15 residues. V gave up 6 bases and J gave up 10 bases; unmatched junction bases: 14. The germline CDR1 and CDR2 sequences are ENHRY and SYGVKD. The CDR3 nucleotides are TGTGCCATCAGCGACCACCGGGGGGGCAGGGACGAGCAGTTCTTC. It specifies CAISDHRGGRDEQFF.

The chain recombines TRBV15 with TRBJ2-2, with D tentatively TRBD2 (6 bases). CDR3 length: 15 amino acids. V was clipped by 1 base and J by 7 bases, with 13 bases between them. Germline V gene data show CDR1 as LNHNV and CDR2 as YYDKDF (reference sequence). Here the CDR3 DNA reads TGTGCCACCAGCAGAGTCGGGGGTGTGGGCGGGGAGCTGTTTTTT. This encodes CATSRVGGVGGELFF.

This chain links TRBV4-3 with TRBJ1-2; D gene ambiguous. This CDR3 has 14 residues. V dropped 1 base and J dropped 4 bases, with 10 bases sitting between them. CDR1 LGHNA and CDR2 YSLEER come from the germline V gene. The CDR3 loop is CASSQGPRSYGYTF. Written as DNA, the CDR3 is TGCGCCAGCAGCCAAGGCCCTAGGAGCTATGGCTACACCTTC.

The genes are TRBV5-1 and TRBJ2-7; 10 nucleotides match TRBD2. CDR3 size: 15 residues. CDR1 SGHRS and CDR2 YFSETQ come from the germline V gene. J gave up 6 bases and V 2 bases, and 8 bases lay outside the gene matches. CDR3 loop: CASSFLAGEFREQYF. The CDR3 region has the DNA TGCGCCAGCAGCTTTCTAGCGGGGGAATTCCGCGAGCAGTACTTC.

The rearrangement joins TRBV5-1 to TRBJ1-3; 8 bases are a match to TRBD1. V shed 3 bases and J 2 bases; nucleotides not matched to a gene: 10. Germline CDR1 and CDR2: SGHRS and YFSETQ. The CDR3 runs 17 residues. The CDR3 DNA sequence: TGCGCCAGCAGCTACCAAGGGACAGGCGGACCTGGAAACACCATATATTTT. Protein product: CASSYQGTGGPGNTIYF. Using reference TRBV5-1 and TRBJ1-3 for the parts outside the CDR3, the full variable domain is KAGVTQTPRYLIKTRGQQVTLSCSPISGHRSVSWYQQTPGQGLQFLFEYFSETQRNKGNFPGRFSGRQFSNSRSEMNVSTLELGDSALYLCASSYQGTGGPGNTIYFGEGSWLTVV.

This chain uses TRBV27 with TRBJ2-7; D is undetermined. The CDR3 runs 12 residues. Germline values: CDR1 MNHEY, CDR2 SMNVEV (reference sequence). V lost 2 bases, J lost 6 bases, and 8 bases lay in between. DNA of the CDR3: TGTGCCAGCAGTTTAGTTGGCGGCGAGCAGTACTTC. It encodes CASSLVGGEQYF.

This clone was seen just once. The rearrangement joins TRBV4-2 to TRBJ2-2; 10 bases fit TRBD2. Trimming removed 0 bases from V and 10 bases from J; junction bases left unmatched: 8. The CDR3 extends over 16 amino acids. Germline values: CDR1 LGHNA, CDR2 YNFKEQ. CDR3 sequence (DNA): TGTGCCAGCAGCCAAGATCCAGCGGGGGGGAGCGAGGAGCTGTTTTTT. Protein product: CASSQDPAGGSEELFF.

The rearrangement uses TRBV18 and TRBJ1-3, with TRBD1 matching 12 bases. Trimming cost V 6 bases and J 4 bases; bases outside gene matches: 4. This CDR3 is built from 15 residues. CDR1 and CDR2 (germline): KGHSH, LQKENI. The CDR3 sequence is CASSGTGGAGNTIYF. The CDR3, as DNA: TGTGCCAGCTCTGGGACAGGGGGCGCCGGAAACACCATATATTTT. The variable domain in full, with the rest retrieved from reference TRBV18 and TRBJ1-3, is NAGVMQNPRHLVRRRGQEARLRCSPMKGHSHVYWYRQLPEEGLKFMVYLQKENIIDESGMPKERFSAEFPKEGPSILRIQQVVRGDSAAYFCASSGTGGAGNTIYFGEGSWLTVV.

The chain employs TRBV4-1 and TRBJ2-1; 7 bases match TRBD1. Germline V gene lookup returns CDR1 MGHRA and CDR2 YSYEKL. Losses at the gene ends were 4 bases for V and 8 bases for J; bases not matched to a gene: 8. This CDR3 spans 14 amino acids. For the CDR3, the DNA is TGCGCCAGCAGCCTCCGGGGCCAGGGGGATGAGCAGTTCTTC. This codes for CASSLRGQGDEQFF.

This chain joins TRBV5-4 and TRBJ2-7; TRBD2 matches at 13 bases. Germline V CDR1 and CDR2: SGHNT, YYREEE (reference sequence). This CDR3 is built from 14 residues. Losses at the gene ends were 2 bases for V and 9 bases for J; bases not matched to a gene: 5. The CDR3 sequence is CASSLKLAGGTQYF. Here the CDR3 DNA reads TGTGCCAGCAGCTTAAAACTAGCGGGGGGGACGCAGTACTTC.

J is TRBJ1-3 and V is TRBV29-1; TRBD1 might be the D (6 bases). Looked up from germline, CDR1 is SQVTM and CDR2 is ANQGSEA. This CDR3 is 15 amino acids long. V gave up 6 bases and J gave up 1 base, with 16 bases separating them. The CDR3 bases are TGCAGCGTAGTAATGGGGGCACCTTCTGGAAACACCATATATTTT. The encoded protein is CSVVMGAPSGNTIYF.

This sequence joins TRBV14 and TRBJ1-2; no firm D call. There are 13 residues in the CDR3. Per the germline V gene, CDR1 is SGHDN and CDR2 is FVKESK. The V end lost 2 bases, the J end lost 4 bases, and 8 bases lay between the germline ends. The DNA of the CDR3 is TGTGCCAGCAGCCAAATGCAGTCCTATGGCTACACCTTC. Translated: CASSQMQSYGYTF.

The CDR3 bases are TGTGCCAGCAGTTACAACAGTTACACAGATACGCAGTATTTT. This sequence encodes CASSYNSYTDTQYF. The rearrangement links TRBV6-5 to TRBJ2-3; D is uncertain. V shed 2 bases and J shed 2 bases, with 8 bases lying between them. CDR1 MNHEY and CDR2 SVGAGI come from the germline V gene. This CDR3 contains 14 residues.

The chain joins TRBV10-3 to TRBJ1-5, with 7 nucleotides matching TRBD1. The V gene's germline CDR1 is ENHRY and CDR2 SYGVKD. This CDR3 has 17 amino acids. Unmatched junction bases numbered 14, after V lost 9 bases and J lost 0 bases. In DNA form, the CDR3 reads TGTGCCATATCGCCCGAGACAGGGAAATATAGCAATCAGCCCCAGCATTTT. Translation gives CAISPETGKYSNQPQHF.

Notes on this clone: Other DNA sequences in the same sample also yield this CDR3. The chain carries TRBV2 and TRBJ1-1; a weak D match, TRBD1 (5 bases). Germline V lookup: CDR1 SNHLY, CDR2 FYNNEI. With 7 bases removed from V and 4 bases from J, the gap between germline ends came to 10 bases. The CDR3 loop spans 12 amino acids. The CDR3 bases are TGTGCCAGCACCTTGGGGGGCACTGAAGCTTTCTTT. Residues: CASTLGGTEAFF.

This sequence joins TRBV2 and TRBJ2-3; 12 nucleotides line up with TRBD1. V shed 6 bases, J shed 1 base, and the junction held 11 bases outside the gene matches. CDR3 length equals 18 residues. The V gene's germline CDR1 is SNHLY and CDR2 FYNNEI. The CDR3 coding sequence is TGTGCCAGCAGGGCCGGGACAGGGGGCCCGCAGGGCACAGATACGCAGTATTTT. The encoded protein is CASRAGTGGPQGTDTQYF.

With respect to this clone: Other DNA sequences from this sample encode an identical CDR3 as well. The chain combines TRBV19 with TRBJ1-2, with TRBD1 matching 11 bases. CDR3 length: 15 residues. Germline V gene data show CDR1 as LNHDA and CDR2 as SQIVND (reference sequence). V dropped 1 base and J dropped 4; count of bases not matched to a gene: 2. CDR3 in amino acids: CASSIAGTGGYGYTF. The CDR3, as DNA: TGTGCCAGTAGTATAGCCGGGACAGGGGGCTATGGCTACACCTTC.

The gene calls are TRBV2 and TRBJ1-5; 8 nucleotides align to TRBD1. The CDR3 sequence is 13 residues long. Germline trimming cut 7 bases from V and 3 bases from J; bases unmatched to any gene: 2. In germline, CDR1 is SNHLY, CDR2 FYNNEI. CDR3 bases: TGTGCCAGCAAGGACAGGGACAATCAGCCCCAGCATTTT. This encodes CASKDRDNQPQHF.

Relative to its sample, this clone is medium-sized (0.01 to 0.1%). The gene calls are TRBV27 and TRBJ1-2; 7 bases agree with TRBD1. This CDR3 has 13 amino acids. The V and J ends lost 6 bases and 4 bases, in that order; junction bases with no gene match: 5. Germline V gene sequence: CDR1 MNHEY, CDR2 SMNVEV (reference sequence). CDR3 DNA sequence: TGTGCCAGCAGGGACAGGCAACCCTATGGCTACACCTTC. Translation: CASRDRQPYGYTF.

The gene calls are TRBV4-1 and TRBJ2-2; perhaps TRBD1 as D (6 bases). The CDR3 runs to 14 residues. The V and J ends lost 3 bases and 14 bases respectively, with 19 bases between them. Germline CDR1 reads MGHRA; CDR2 reads YSYEKL. CDR3 in amino acids: CASSQTPGQTILFF. CDR3 in DNA: TGCGCCAGCAGCCAGACCCCGGGACAAACGATACTGTTTTTT.